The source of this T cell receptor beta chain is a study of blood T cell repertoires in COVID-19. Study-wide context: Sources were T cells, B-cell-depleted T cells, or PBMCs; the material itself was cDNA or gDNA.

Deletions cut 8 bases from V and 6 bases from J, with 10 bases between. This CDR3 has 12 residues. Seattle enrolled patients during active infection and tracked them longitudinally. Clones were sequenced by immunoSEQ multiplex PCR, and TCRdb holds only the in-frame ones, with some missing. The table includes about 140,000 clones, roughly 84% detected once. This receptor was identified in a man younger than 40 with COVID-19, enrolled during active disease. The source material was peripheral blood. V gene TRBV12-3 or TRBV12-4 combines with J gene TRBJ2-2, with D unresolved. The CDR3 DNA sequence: TGTGCCAGCGCCCTTCAGGCCGGGGAGCTGTTTTTT. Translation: CASALQAGELFF.